This entry describes one TCR beta chain. Its target is unknown. This CDR3 is 14 amino acids long. The ends were cut back, 0 bases at V and 2 bases at J, with 6 bases in the middle. Per the germline V gene, CDR1 is SGHNT and CDR2 is YYREEE (reference sequence). The data were taken from a study of PD-1 blockade in classical Hodgkin lymphoma. Study-wide findings and caveats: The causes of the repertoire differences, possibly disease activity or prior therapy, remain undefined. When set against healthy donors, newly diagnosed patients were reported to show lower baseline TCR diversity.

As to time point: newly diagnosed, previously untreated cHL patient sample. Comparator PBMCs were from newly diagnosed, untreated classical Hodgkin lymphoma. Profiling relied on immunoSEQ multiplex PCR, and the TCRdb table lists in-frame clones only, not all of them. This sample has around 25,000 clones, with around 94% found just once. This receptor was obtained from a human donor with classical Hodgkin lymphoma. The specimen was peripheral blood mononuclear cells (PBMCs). The rearrangement uses TRBV5-4 and TRBJ1-5, with D maybe TRBD1 (6 bases). In nucleotides, the CDR3 is TGTGCCAGCAGCTTGGAGGGGGGCAATCAGCCCCAGCATTTT. This gives the protein CASSLEGGNQPQHF. Combining the CDR3 with reference TRBV5-4 and TRBJ1-5 gives the whole variable domain ETGVTQSPTHLIKTRGQQVTLRCSSQSGHNTVSWYQQALGQGPQFIFQYYREEENGRGNFPPRFSGLQFPNYSSELNVNALELDDSALYLCASSLEGGNQPQHFGDGTRLSIL.